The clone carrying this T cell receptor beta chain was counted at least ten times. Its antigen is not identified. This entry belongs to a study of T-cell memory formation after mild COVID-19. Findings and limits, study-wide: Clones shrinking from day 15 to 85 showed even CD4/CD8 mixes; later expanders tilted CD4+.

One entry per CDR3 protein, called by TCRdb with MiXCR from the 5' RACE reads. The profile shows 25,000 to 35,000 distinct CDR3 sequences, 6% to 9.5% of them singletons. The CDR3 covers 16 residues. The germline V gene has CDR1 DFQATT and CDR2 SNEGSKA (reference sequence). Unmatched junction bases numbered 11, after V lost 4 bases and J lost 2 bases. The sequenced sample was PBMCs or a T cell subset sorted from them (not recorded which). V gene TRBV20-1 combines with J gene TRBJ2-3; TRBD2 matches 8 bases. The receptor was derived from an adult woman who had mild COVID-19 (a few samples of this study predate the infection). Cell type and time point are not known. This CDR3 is CSANLLAGGTTDTQYF. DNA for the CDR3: TGCAGTGCTAATCTCTTGGCGGGGGGTACCACAGATACGCAGTATTTT.